Listed here are 4 T cell receptor beta chains from one sample, sequenced in a study of molecular identifiers for immune sequencing clone quantification. TCRdb ran MiXCR on the PCR reads and lists one entry per CDR3 protein. The profile covers approximately 680,000 distinct CDR3 sequences, with 25% appearing a single time and about 0.78% taken by the ten largest. The specimen sequenced was naive CD8+ T cells from blood, with Jurkat cell RNA spiked in. Subset meaning: FACS-sorted CD8+CD4-CCR7+CD45RA+ naive T cells. These receptors all come from a human donor in good health. Some libraries in this study had Jurkat cell RNA spiked in.

This clonotype was counted a few times. The J gene is TRBJ2-2, the V gene TRBV9, with D perhaps matching TRBD2 (6 bases). The germline V gene has CDR1 SGDLS and CDR2 YYNGEE. V was trimmed by 0 bases and J by 4 bases, leaving 13 bases between them. The CDR3 has 16 residues. CDR3 coding DNA: TGTGCCAGCAGCGTAGACGCGGGGCAGGGCACCGGGGAGCTGTTTTTT. It yields the protein CASSVDAGQGTGELFF.

The J gene is TRBJ2-1, the V gene TRBV12-5, with 9 bases fitting TRBD1. Looked up from germline, CDR1 is LGHNT and CDR2 is FRNRAP. Losses at the gene ends were 7 bases for V and 8 bases for J; bases not matched to a gene: 15. CDR3 size: 16 residues. The DNA of the CDR3 is TGTGCTAGTGCCCAGACAGGGGGGGTCCGGGGAGATGAGCAGTTCTTC. Translating gives CASAQTGGVRGDEQFF. Together with reference TRBV12-5 and TRBJ2-1, the CDR3 gives the full variable domain: DARVTQTPRHKVTEMGQEVTMRCQPILGHNTVFWYRQTMMQGLELLAYFRNRAPLDDSGMPKDRFSAEMPDATLATLKIQPSEPRDSAVYFCASAQTGGVRGDEQFFGPGTRLTVL.

This clonotype was found many times. In DNA, the CDR3 is TGTGCCAGCAGCACGACTAGCGGTTACGAAGAGACCCAGTACTTC. This gives the protein CASSTTSGYEETQYF. The chain has TRBV7-9 and TRBJ2-5; 9 bases match TRBD2. Germline CDR1 SEHNR, CDR2 FQNEAQ (reference sequence). V was pared by 5 bases and J by 3 bases, with 7 bases of the junction left unmatched. The CDR3 spans 15 residues.

A note on this clonotype: A much larger clone sits a single nucleotide away, making a read error possible. This chain links TRBV7-9 with TRBJ2-2, with D perhaps matching TRBD1 (5 bases). The CDR3 is 14 amino acids. Germline-derived CDR1 and CDR2 are SEHNR and FQNEAQ (reference sequence). In DNA form, the CDR3 reads TGTGCCAGCAGCCCCCAAGGGGTCACCGAGGAGCTGTTTTTT. Translated: CASSPQGVTEELFF.